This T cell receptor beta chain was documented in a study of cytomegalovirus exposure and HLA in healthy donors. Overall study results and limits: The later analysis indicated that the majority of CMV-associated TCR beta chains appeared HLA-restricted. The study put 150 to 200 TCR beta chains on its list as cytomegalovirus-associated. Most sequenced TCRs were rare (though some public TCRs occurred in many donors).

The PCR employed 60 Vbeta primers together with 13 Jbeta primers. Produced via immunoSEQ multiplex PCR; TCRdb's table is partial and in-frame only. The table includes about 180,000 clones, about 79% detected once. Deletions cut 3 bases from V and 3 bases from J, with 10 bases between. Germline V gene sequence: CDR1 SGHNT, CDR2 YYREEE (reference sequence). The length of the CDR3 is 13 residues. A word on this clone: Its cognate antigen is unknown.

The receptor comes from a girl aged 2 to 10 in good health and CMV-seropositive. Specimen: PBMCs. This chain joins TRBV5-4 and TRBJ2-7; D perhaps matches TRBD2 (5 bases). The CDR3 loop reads CASSSGGLYEQYF. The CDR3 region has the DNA TGTGCCAGCAGCTCTGGCGGGCTCTACGAGCAGTACTTC.